The TCR beta chain under discussion was sequenced for a study of Graves' ophthalmopathy and Graves' hyperthyroidism (dated by TCRdb to the late 2010s). Context from the whole study: Peripheral blood was collected at initial diagnosis, before any treatment. To explore V-J signatures that separate ophthalmopathy from hyperthyroidism, a discovery set of fewer than 110 patients was enrolled, consisting of fewer than 45 with ophthalmopathy and around 60 with stable hyperthyroidism. For training and testing, the 100 or so patients in the discovery cohort were randomly divided in a 7:3 ratio. Following sampling, methimazole starting at 30 mg daily was administered to hyperthyroidism patients, and high-dose intravenous methylprednisolone was administered to ophthalmopathy patients. To tell Graves' ophthalmopathy apart from Graves' hyperthyroidism, and to predict which patients would progress to ophthalmopathy, the study relied on TCR beta repertoire signatures. The independent validation cohort included approximately 19 hyperthyroidism patients plus 17 patients who later progressed from hyperthyroidism to ophthalmopathy. In several hyperthyroidism patients, the T-cell repertoires found in thyroid tissue were compared with those found in blood. In total, under 150 blood samples were TCR-sequenced: some 40 ophthalmopathy, approximately 75 hyperthyroidism and some 17 hyperthyroidism-to-ophthalmopathy patients. On the study overall, not on this receptor specifically: In cross-validation, the 13-signature model distinguished ophthalmopathy from stable hyperthyroidism with 85% to 90% sensitivity and approximately 81% specificity, and in the test set the corresponding values were approximately 80% and 75%. Among expanded thyroid clonotypes with frequency above 0.001, most also showed up in blood, which suggests that blood repertoires may reflect the thyroid immune response. In validation, the model predicted ophthalmopathy progression with roughly 68% sensitivity and roughly 78% specificity; some 13 predicted patients were CT-confirmed with GO in a median of around 6 months. No statistical method was used to predetermine the sample size, and group allocation was not hidden from the investigators.

For repertoire sequencing, TCR beta CDR3 regions were amplified from RNA transcripts. HTBI primers and the Qiagen OneStep RT-PCR kit were used in a first-round RT-PCR, which was followed by a second-round multiplex PCR, size selection and purification. The libraries underwent paired-end sequencing with 100 bp reads on an Illumina HiSeq2000. The authors processed their data as follows. SOAPnuke was used for read processing, and reads with adapters, uncalled bases, a mean Phred below 15, or no exact constant-primer or identifier match were discarded. COPE v1.2.5 was used to merge the high-quality paired reads. Each unique nucleotide sequence was treated as a clonotype, and MiTCR v1.1 was used to align the clonotypes to the IMGT TRB V, D and J references. Analysis was restricted to V-J combinations with a frequency above 0.0001, which covered 99% to 99.2% of repertoires. For each V-J combination, a TCR clonal expansion and chaos score was defined as the ratio of F50 clonal expansion to chaos observed in the TCRdist matrix. Features were reduced by Welch's t-statistics and random forest to approximately 13 V-J combinations, which fed a naive Bayes classifier. Thyroid-blood repertoire similarity was quantified with the Morisita-Horn index. TCRdb cleaned the public reads at Q25 with fastp, built clones with MiXCR and kept in-frame beta chains. Every distinct CDR3 protein forms one entry, paired with its most common genes and DNA. The V and J calls and clone size come from TCRdb's table, not from the authors' own analysis. The sample table lists 200,000 to 250,000 distinct CDR3 sequences, roughly 21% of them with a count of one. Roughly 40% of the sample comes from the top ten.

Ophthalmopathy patients had moderately to severely active disease, Clinical Activity Score of at least 3, NOSPECS grade of at least 4, and disease duration under 3 months. Patients with other autoimmune diseases, uncontrolled infections, pregnancy or lactation were excluded. Clinical symptoms, serum thyroxine, TRAb, thyroid ultrasound and orbital computed tomography formed the basis of the diagnosis. PBMCs were isolated from about 9 ml of fresh peripheral blood by Ficoll-Paque density gradient centrifugation. Total RNA was extracted using Trizol reagent, and RNA quality was checked on an Agilent 2100 Bioanalyzer. In this sample, this clonotype turned up many times. The antigen this receptor binds is unknown. Per-base quality was not reported, and no clone a single base away is much larger than it. Trimming costs V 3 bases and J 0 bases, and their ends lie 6 bases apart. The CDR3 has 14 amino acids, counting the end cysteine and phenylalanine. Just the 42-base CDR3 DNA is kept, in frame starting at base 1. In the germline V gene (reference sequence), CDR1 corresponds to SEHNR and CDR2 to FQNEAQ.

This chain joins TRBV7-9 to TRBJ1-3; too little of a D gene remains to name it. The sample taken for sequencing was peripheral blood. The receptor comes from a woman between 45 and 65 years old with Graves' ophthalmopathy. Donor details come from another sample of the same person, matched by shared clones. CDR3 protein: CASSFAGSGNTIYF. The nucleotide sequence is given as TGTGCCAGCAGCTTCGCAGGCTCTGGAAACACCATATATTTT.